This note documents a single TCR beta chain sequence. The antigen is not known. This specimen belongs to a study of T cells in Graves' hyperthyroidism and ophthalmopathy. General observations from the study: Within blood appeared most thyroid clonotypes that had expanded above 0.001.

Germline V gene sequence: CDR1 ENHRY, CDR2 SYGVKD. CDR3 length: 13 amino acids. J lost 8 bases, V lost 7 bases, and 5 bases had no gene match. These patients, aged 18 to 65, had recently diagnosed hyperthyroidism lasting under 2 months. Using RNA transcripts as the source, TCR beta CDR3 regions were amplified. During a first-round RT-PCR of the TCR CDR3, the HTBI primer set was used. TCRdb passed the multiplex PCR reads through MiXCR, listing each CDR3 protein once. The sample lists approximately 600,000 distinct CDR3 sequences; around 15% were seen once. The chain is built from TRBV10-3 and TRBJ1-6; 7 positions agree with TRBD1. The sequencing sample was made of blood. This clonotype originated in a woman aged 30 to 39 with Graves' hyperthyroidism. The CDR3 protein is CAIKGAGDSPLHF. The CDR3 region has the DNA TGTGCCATCAAGGGGGCCGGGGATTCACCCCTCCACTTT.